One T cell receptor beta chain is described in this entry. What it recognizes is unknown. The data are from a study of graft-versus-host responses after intestinal transplantation. Study at large: Recipients uniformly received anti-thymocyte globulin induction, followed by tacrolimus and steroids for roughly 3 years. Broader study findings: Early after transplant, HvG declines were associated with peak levels of circulating GvH clones. The marrow of recipients harbored GvH clones, and ileum or blood showed some of them first.

The data were produced by immunoSEQ multiplex PCR, yet TCRdb's version contains in-frame clones alone and is incomplete. This sample has just over 1,000 clones, with about 87% found just once. Tissue from the graft was processed to free its intraepithelial and lamina propria lymphocytes. V lost 5 bases to trimming and J lost 3 bases; unmatched junction nucleotides: 10. The CDR3 covers 16 residues. Looked up from germline, CDR1 is MNHEY and CDR2 is SMNVEV (reference sequence). The receptor comes from a human patient who received an intestinal transplant, so some T cells may come from the graft donor. The V gene is TRBV27, the J gene TRBJ1-5, with 7 bases identical to TRBD1. This specimen was ileum tissue, taken roughly 110 days after intestinal transplant. DNA for the CDR3: TGTGCCAGCAGTCCAACCCGGGACAGCTTCAATCAGCCCCAGCATTTT. Protein: CASSPTRDSFNQPQHF.